A selection of T cell receptor beta chains follows, all from one sample in a study of cytomegalovirus exposure and HLA in healthy donors. Sequencing used immunoSEQ multiplex PCR; TCRdb keeps in-frame clones, though not all of them. This sample's table reports 96,000 or so clones. Material: PBMCs. These receptors originate from a girl aged 10 to 17 in good health and CMV-seropositive. Both conserved end residues are part of each CDR3. Fields, in order: V gene, J gene, D gene, CDR3 protein, CDR3 DNA. D genes are given only for firm matches.

v_call: TRBV9
j_call: TRBJ2-7
d_call: -
cdr3_aa: CASSVGAGPGYEQYF
cdr3_nt: TGTGCCAGCAGCGTAGGTGCAGGGCCCGGGTACGAGCAGTACTTC

v_call: TRBV9
j_call: TRBJ1-1
d_call: -
cdr3_aa: CASSVVSGTPEDFF
cdr3_nt: TGTGCCAGCAGCGTAGTAAGCGGGACCCCTGAAGATTTCTTT

v_call: TRBV11-2
j_call: TRBJ1-2
d_call: -
cdr3_aa: CASSLGSYGYTF
cdr3_nt: TGTGCCAGCAGCCTAGGGAGCTATGGCTACACCTTC

v_call: TRBV5-1
j_call: TRBJ1-1
d_call: TRBD1
cdr3_aa: CASSLEDRAPIPNTEAFF
cdr3_nt: TGCGCCAGCAGCTTGGAAGACAGGGCCCCTATACCGAACACTGAAGCTTTCTTT

v_call: TRBV4-1
j_call: TRBJ2-2
d_call: TRBD1
cdr3_aa: CASSHPGQVSGELFF
cdr3_nt: TGCGCCAGCAGCCACCCGGGACAGGTATCAGGGGAGCTGTTTTTT

v_call: TRBV28
j_call: TRBJ1-1
d_call: TRBD1
cdr3_aa: CASSPTGRTFEAFF
cdr3_nt: TGTGCCAGCAGTCCGACAGGGAGGACCTTTGAAGCTTTCTTT

v_call: TRBV29-1
j_call: TRBJ1-5
d_call: -
cdr3_aa: CRLGSDNQPQHF
cdr3_nt: TGCAGGCTGGGGAGTGACAATCAGCCCCAGCATTTT

v_call: TRBV5-6
j_call: TRBJ2-5
d_call: TRBD1
cdr3_aa: CASSLQGMEETQYF
cdr3_nt: TGTGCCAGCAGCTTACAGGGGATGGAAGAGACCCAGTACTTC

v_call: TRBV29-1
j_call: TRBJ1-1
d_call: -
cdr3_aa: CSVPGEAFF
cdr3_nt: TGCAGCGTGCCAGGGGAAGCTTTCTTT

v_call: TRBV4-2
j_call: TRBJ2-1
d_call: -
cdr3_aa: CASSQEGSMMNEQFF
cdr3_nt: TGTGCCAGCAGCCAAGAGGGGAGTATGATGAATGAGCAGTTCTTC

v_call: TRBV19
j_call: TRBJ1-2
d_call: TRBD1
cdr3_aa: CASSTGQGRIGYTF
cdr3_nt: TGTGCCAGTAGTACCGGACAGGGAAGAATTGGCTACACCTTC

v_call: TRBV5-1
j_call: TRBJ1-4
d_call: TRBD1
cdr3_aa: CASRGGAREKLFF
cdr3_nt: TGCGCCAGTCGAGGGGGCGCGCGGGAAAAACTGTTTTTT

v_call: TRBV19
j_call: TRBJ2-5
d_call: -
cdr3_aa: CASNQGTLGETQYF
cdr3_nt: TGTGCCAGTAATCAGGGGACCTTAGGAGAGACCCAGTACTTC

v_call: TRBV4-2
j_call: TRBJ2-3
d_call: -
cdr3_aa: CASSQDPGGVTDTQYF
cdr3_nt: TGTGCCAGCAGCCAAGATCCTGGCGGGGTCACAGATACGCAGTATTTT

v_call: TRBV28
j_call: TRBJ2-4
d_call: -
cdr3_aa: CASSFLSPTGTQYF
cdr3_nt: TGTGCCAGCAGTTTCCTATCCCCTACAGGGACTCAGTACTTC

v_call: TRBV5-4
j_call: TRBJ2-7
d_call: TRBD1
cdr3_aa: CASSLGTGIGYEQYF
cdr3_nt: TGTGCCAGCAGCTTGGGGACAGGGATTGGCTACGAGCAGTACTTC

v_call: TRBV4-3
j_call: TRBJ1-4
d_call: TRBD1
cdr3_aa: CASSQDLGQGNEKLFF
cdr3_nt: TGCGCCAGCAGCCAAGATTTAGGACAGGGGAATGAAAAACTGTTTTTT

v_call: TRBV4-1
j_call: TRBJ1-1
d_call: TRBD1
cdr3_aa: CASSQKSTGAPLWNTEAFF
cdr3_nt: TGCGCCAGCAGCCAAAAGTCCACAGGGGCCCCACTATGGAACACTGAAGCTTTCTTT

v_call: TRBV6-5
j_call: TRBJ2-7
d_call: TRBD1
cdr3_aa: CASSRGQGAYEQYF
cdr3_nt: TGTGCCAGCAGTCGAGGACAGGGGGCGTACGAGCAGTACTTC

v_call: TRBV6-5
j_call: TRBJ2-5
d_call: TRBD2
cdr3_aa: CASMRRGGVETQYF
cdr3_nt: TGTGCCAGCATGCGGCGGGGGGGAGTGGAGACCCAGTACTTC

v_call: TRBV10-3
j_call: TRBJ2-7
d_call: TRBD1
cdr3_aa: CAFSDQGQGAPYEQYF
cdr3_nt: TGTGCCTTCAGCGATCAAGGACAGGGGGCCCCTTACGAGCAGTACTTC

v_call: TRBV7-9
j_call: TRBJ1-1
d_call: -
cdr3_aa: CASTRGRTEAFF
cdr3_nt: TGTGCCAGCACCCGAGGGAGAACTGAAGCTTTCTTT

v_call: TRBV28
j_call: TRBJ2-5
d_call: -
cdr3_aa: CASSPIAETQYF
cdr3_nt: TGTGCCAGCAGCCCTATCGCGGAGACCCAGTACTTC

v_call: TRBV30
j_call: TRBJ1-6
d_call: -
cdr3_aa: CAGETKAGGNSPLHF
cdr3_nt: TGTGCCGGGGAGACGAAGGCGGGCGGGAATTCACCCCTCCACTTT

v_call: TRBV25-1
j_call: TRBJ2-2
d_call: -
cdr3_aa: CASSDHRGTGELFF
cdr3_nt: TGTGCCAGCAGTGACCACCGGGGGACCGGGGAGCTGTTTTTT

v_call: TRBV5-1
j_call: TRBJ1-1
d_call: -
cdr3_aa: CASSLGDRNTEAFF
cdr3_nt: TGCGCCAGCAGCTTGGGCGACAGGAACACTGAAGCTTTCTTT

v_call: TRBV6-1
j_call: TRBJ1-5
d_call: TRBD1
cdr3_aa: CASRQDRGRAQPQHF
cdr3_nt: TGTGCCAGCAGACAGGACAGGGGGCGCGCTCAGCCCCAGCATTTT

v_call: TRBV4-1
j_call: TRBJ1-1
d_call: -
cdr3_aa: CASSHPKTDRLGEPFF
cdr3_nt: TGCGCCAGCAGCCACCCCAAAACAGACAGGTTGGGCGAACCTTTCTTT

v_call: TRBV20-1
j_call: TRBJ1-2
d_call: -
cdr3_aa: CSVETEYGYTF
cdr3_nt: TGCAGTGTCGAGACAGAGTATGGCTACACCTTC

v_call: TRBV6-5
j_call: TRBJ1-1
d_call: -
cdr3_aa: CASSYSLTGNTEAFF
cdr3_nt: TGTGCCAGCAGTTACTCCCTTACAGGGAACACTGAAGCTTTCTTT

v_call: TRBV4-1
j_call: TRBJ1-4
d_call: -
cdr3_aa: CASSHLAVDEKLFF
cdr3_nt: TGCGCCAGCAGCCATCTAGCAGTCGATGAAAAACTGTTTTTT

v_call: TRBV28
j_call: TRBJ1-2
d_call: TRBD1
cdr3_aa: CASRILGDREISGYTF
cdr3_nt: TGTGCCAGCAGAATTTTGGGGGACAGGGAAATTAGTGGCTACACCTTC

v_call: TRBV5-1
j_call: TRBJ2-5
d_call: TRBD1
cdr3_aa: CASSLDGVTGGAETQYF
cdr3_nt: TGCGCCAGCAGCTTGGACGGAGTGACAGGGGGCGCGGAGACCCAGTACTTC

v_call: TRBV4-1
j_call: TRBJ2-7
d_call: -
cdr3_aa: CASSPGTSSYEQYF
cdr3_nt: TGCGCCAGCAGCCCCGGGACAAGCTCCTACGAGCAGTACTTC

v_call: TRBV4-2
j_call: TRBJ1-2
d_call: -
cdr3_aa: CASSLLFRSPNYGYTF
cdr3_nt: TGTGCCAGCAGCCTATTATTTAGGAGTCCTAACTATGGCTACACCTTC

v_call: TRBV9
j_call: TRBJ2-5
d_call: -
cdr3_aa: CASSVDGENQYF
cdr3_nt: TGTGCCAGCAGCGTAGACGGAGAGAACCAGTACTTC

v_call: TRBV4-2
j_call: TRBJ2-6
d_call: -
cdr3_aa: CASSQGHSGANVLTF
cdr3_nt: TGTGCCAGCAGCCAAGGACACTCTGGGGCCAACGTCCTGACTTTC

v_call: TRBV2
j_call: TRBJ1-2
d_call: -
cdr3_aa: CASRRLEGGYTF
cdr3_nt: TGTGCCAGCAGGAGACTAGAGGGTGGCTACACCTTC

v_call: TRBV5-1
j_call: TRBJ1-2
d_call: -
cdr3_aa: CASSLDNRYASGYTF
cdr3_nt: TGCGCCAGCAGCTTGGATAACCGTTATGCGTCTGGCTACACCTTC

v_call: TRBV6-5
j_call: TRBJ1-2
d_call: -
cdr3_aa: CASSYGALYGYTF
cdr3_nt: TGTGCCAGCAGCTATGGAGCCTTGTATGGCTACACCTTC

v_call: TRBV4-2
j_call: TRBJ2-4
d_call: -
cdr3_aa: CASSPRAGGENIQYF
cdr3_nt: TGTGCCAGCAGCCCCCGGGCTGGGGGCGAAAACATTCAGTACTTC

v_call: TRBV6-1
j_call: TRBJ1-6
d_call: -
cdr3_aa: CASSVNQGRDGPLHF
cdr3_nt: TGTGCCAGCAGTGTAAACCAGGGGAGGGATGGACCCCTCCACTTT

v_call: TRBV4-2
j_call: TRBJ1-2
d_call: TRBD1
cdr3_aa: CASSQEPTGGDPGYTF
cdr3_nt: TGTGCCAGCAGCCAAGAACCCACAGGGGGCGACCCGGGCTACACCTTC

v_call: TRBV19
j_call: TRBJ1-1
d_call: -
cdr3_aa: CASSLIGGAPRAFF
cdr3_nt: TGTGCCAGTAGCCTCATCGGAGGGGCCCCTCGAGCTTTCTTT

v_call: TRBV6-5
j_call: TRBJ1-4
d_call: -
cdr3_aa: CASSYSALEGEKLFF
cdr3_nt: TGTGCCAGCAGTTACTCCGCTCTAGAGGGTGAAAAACTGTTTTTT

v_call: TRBV14
j_call: TRBJ2-7
d_call: -
cdr3_aa: CASSQDSRTSLYF
cdr3_nt: TGTGCCAGCAGCCAAGATTCTCGAACTAGTTTGTACTTC

v_call: TRBV7-6
j_call: TRBJ2-7
d_call: -
cdr3_aa: CASSERQESYEQYF
cdr3_nt: TGTGCCAGCAGCGAGAGACAGGAGTCCTACGAGCAGTACTTC

v_call: TRBV14
j_call: TRBJ2-1
d_call: -
cdr3_aa: CASSHRVFNEQFF
cdr3_nt: TGTGCCAGCAGCCATCGCGTATTCAATGAGCAGTTCTTC

v_call: TRBV29-1
j_call: TRBJ2-3
d_call: TRBD1
cdr3_aa: CSVEKRDRGTDTQYF
cdr3_nt: TGCAGCGTAGAAAAACGGGACAGGGGCACAGATACGCAGTATTTT

v_call: TRBV19
j_call: TRBJ2-2
d_call: -
cdr3_aa: CASSSAGLYTGELFF
cdr3_nt: TGTGCCAGTAGCTCTGCAGGGCTTTACACCGGGGAGCTGTTTTTT

v_call: TRBV2
j_call: TRBJ2-3
d_call: TRBD2
cdr3_aa: CASSREGGTDTQYF
cdr3_nt: TGTGCCAGCAGTCGGGAGGGGGGCACAGATACGCAGTATTTT

v_call: TRBV2
j_call: TRBJ2-7
d_call: -
cdr3_aa: CASTRPMAPYEQYF
cdr3_nt: TGTGCCAGCACCCGCCCCATGGCTCCCTACGAGCAGTACTTC

v_call: TRBV4-2
j_call: TRBJ2-3
d_call: -
cdr3_aa: CASSQDLEVTDTQYF
cdr3_nt: TGTGCCAGCAGCCAAGATCTTGAGGTGACAGATACGCAGTATTTT

v_call: TRBV4-1
j_call: TRBJ2-6
d_call: -
cdr3_aa: CASSQSRGWASSGANVLTF
cdr3_nt: TGCGCCAGCAGCCAATCACGTGGGTGGGCCAGCTCTGGGGCCAACGTCCTGACTTTC

v_call: TRBV4-3
j_call: TRBJ2-1
d_call: -
cdr3_aa: CASSPGLDNEQFF
cdr3_nt: TGCGCCAGCAGCCCTGGACTTGACAATGAGCAGTTCTTC

v_call: TRBV7-2
j_call: TRBJ1-4
d_call: -
cdr3_aa: CASSDAMGHEKLFF
cdr3_nt: TGTGCCAGCAGCGACGCGATGGGGCATGAAAAACTGTTTTTT

v_call: TRBV7-2
j_call: TRBJ1-2
d_call: TRBD1
cdr3_aa: CASSLGGTGGVGYTF
cdr3_nt: TGTGCCAGCAGCTTAGGAGGGACAGGGGGGGTGGGCTACACCTTC

v_call: TRBV11-2
j_call: TRBJ1-2
d_call: -
cdr3_aa: CASSPEPGTPNYGYTF
cdr3_nt: TGTGCCAGCAGCCCGGAACCCGGGACACCTAACTATGGCTACACCTTC

v_call: TRBV5-1
j_call: TRBJ2-7
d_call: TRBD2
cdr3_aa: CASSLFIDGGAYEQYF
cdr3_nt: TGCGCCAGCAGCTTGTTTATCGACGGGGGGGCCTACGAGCAGTACTTC